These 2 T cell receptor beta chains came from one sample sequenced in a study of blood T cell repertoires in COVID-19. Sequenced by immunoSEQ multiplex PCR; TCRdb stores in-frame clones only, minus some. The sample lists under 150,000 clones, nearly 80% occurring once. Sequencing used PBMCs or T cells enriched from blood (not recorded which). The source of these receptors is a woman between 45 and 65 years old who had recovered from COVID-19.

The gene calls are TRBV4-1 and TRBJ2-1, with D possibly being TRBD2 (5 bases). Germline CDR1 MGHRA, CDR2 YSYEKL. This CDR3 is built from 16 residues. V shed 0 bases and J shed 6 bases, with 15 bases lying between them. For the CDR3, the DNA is TGCGCCAGCAGCCAAGAGGGGTTGTCTAGCCTCAATGAGCAGTTCTTC. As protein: CASSQEGLSSLNEQFF.

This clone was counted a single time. CDR3 nucleotide sequence: TGTGCCAGCTCACCACAGGGGCAGGGGAATTCACCCCTCCACTTT. Translation gives CASSPQGQGNSPLHF. The chain is built from TRBV18 and TRBJ1-6, with a tentative D call TRBD1 (6 bases). The CDR3 totals 15 residues. V lost 1 base and J 7 bases, leaving 11 bases between the germline ends. CDR1 KGHSH and CDR2 LQKENI come from the germline V gene.